These 25 T cell receptor beta chains came from one sample sequenced in a study of tumor-infiltrating lymphocytes in glioblastoma multiforme. TCRB libraries came from RNA via three nested multiplex PCR rounds. TCRdb re-analysed the multiplex PCR reads in MiXCR, keeping a single row per CDR3 protein. The sample gives about 8,400 distinct CDR3 sequences, 65% to 75% of which show up once; 45% to 65% is in the top ten. The sample consisted of brain tumor tissue. The receptors here all came from a male donor with glioblastoma.

Ten or more counts support this clonotype. This chain joins TRBV30 and TRBJ1-5, with a tentative D call TRBD1 (6 bases). Trimming left V 2 bases short and J 6 bases short, with 11 bases between. The CDR3 loop spans 13 amino acids. CDR1 is GTSNPN and CDR2 is SVGIG in the germline V gene (reference sequence). The CDR3 nucleotides read TGTGCCTGGAGTCGACAGGCGAGTCAGCCCCAGCATTTT. Protein sequence: CAWSRQASQPQHF.

The rearrangement uses TRBV20-1 and TRBJ1-1; D is ambiguous. V lost 1 base to trimming and J lost 5 bases, with 11 bases between them. The CDR3 is made up of 13 amino acids. Germline V gene data show CDR1 as DFQATT and CDR2 as SNEGSKA (reference sequence). Here the CDR3 DNA reads TGCAGTGCTAGAGTAGCCGAAGGGACTGAAGCTTTCTTT. Translation: CSARVAEGTEAFF.

Worth noting for this clonotype: One end of the junction fails to match germline, which may point to a read error. This chain joins TRBV11-2 and TRBJ1-3, with D possibly TRBD1 on 5 matching bases. This CDR3 comprises 14 residues. Germline assignment: CDR1 SGHAT and CDR2 FQNNGV. The CDR3 DNA is TGTGCCAGCAGCCGGTCCAGGGAGCTGAGCACCTTATATTTT. This translates into CASSRSRELSTLYF. The full variable domain, in which reference TRBV11-2 and TRBJ1-3 provide the parts outside the CDR3, is EAGVAQSPRYKIIEKRQSVAFWCNPISGHATLYWYQQILGQGPKLLIQFQNNGVVDDSQLPKDRFSAERLKGVDSTLKIQPAKLEDSAVYLCASSRSRELSTLYFGEGSWLTVV.

V usage is TRBV11-2 and J usage is TRBJ1-1; 9 bases map to TRBD1. The CDR3 is made up of 14 amino acids. The junction had 6 bases not matched to a gene; V was cut back by 3 bases and J by 7 bases. Per germline, CDR1 SGHAT and CDR2 FQNNGV. The CDR3 DNA reads as TGTGCCAGCAGCTTCCTAGGGACAGGGATTGAAGCTTTCTTT. Protein sequence: CASSFLGTGIEAFF.

The genes are TRBV5-4 and TRBJ2-3; TRBD2 agrees at 8 bases. This CDR3 contains 17 residues. Per the germline V gene, CDR1 is SGHNT and CDR2 is YYREEE (reference sequence). V was pared by 0 bases and J by 4 bases, with 10 bases of the junction left unmatched. As DNA, the CDR3 is TGTGCCAGCAGCTTGGGAGGCGGGAGCGGGGGCGCAGATACGCAGTATTTT. Translating gives CASSLGGGSGGADTQYF.

A few counts support this clonotype. This chain uses TRBV11-2 with TRBJ2-1; tentatively, D is TRBD1 (5 bases). Germline values: CDR1 SGHAT, CDR2 FQNNGV. Trimming shortened V by 1 base and J by 6 bases, and 19 bases separated the two germline ends. The CDR3 loop spans 17 amino acids. This chain's CDR3 is CASSLAVRGSPRNEQFF. Here the CDR3 DNA reads TGTGCCAGCAGCTTAGCAGTAAGGGGATCTCCGCGCAATGAGCAGTTCTTC. Using reference TRBV11-2 and TRBJ2-1 for the parts outside the CDR3, the full variable domain is EAGVAQSPRYKIIEKRQSVAFWCNPISGHATLYWYQQILGQGPKLLIQFQNNGVVDDSQLPKDRFSAERLKGVDSTLKIQPAKLEDSAVYLCASSLAVRGSPRNEQFFGPGTRLTVL.

This clonotype has just one count. At one end the junction does not follow the germline gene, possibly because of a read error. The chain combines TRBV11-2 with TRBJ2-2; weak D call: TRBD2 (5 bases). The CDR3 totals 20 residues. Germline CDR1 SGHAT, CDR2 FQNNGV. The CDR3 region has the DNA TGTGCCAGCACCCCCTCGTTCGGCCAAGGGCCAGCGGTAAACACGGGGGAGCTGTTTTTT. Its protein product is CASTPSFGQGPAVNTGELFF.

This clonotype was recorded once. V usage is TRBV4-3 and J usage is TRBJ1-2; 7 bases align to TRBD1. Trimming at V came to 5 bases and at J to 5 bases, leaving 11 bases not matched to a gene. Germline CDR1 and CDR2: LGHNA and YSLEER. This CDR3 has 15 amino acids. CDR3 bases: TGCGCCAGCAGCTACGTACGACAGGGAGGATATGGCTACACCTTC. This codes for CASSYVRQGGYGYTF.

Regarding this clonotype: This is likely a read error, given that the CDR3 carries no conserved phenylalanine or tryptophan at its end. The gene calls are TRBV6-5 and TRBJ1-1; perhaps TRBD1 as D (5 bases). The CDR3 has 13 residues. Germline V gene lookup returns CDR1 MNHEY and CDR2 SVGAGI. The V end was cut by 9 bases, the J end by 6 bases, with 17 bases between. This CDR3 reads CASRRQSWSEAFY. DNA for the CDR3: TGTGCCAGTAGAAGACAGTCGTGGTCTGAAGCTTTCTAT.

The chain has TRBV11-2 and TRBJ2-5, with D possibly matching TRBD2 (5 bases). The CDR3 extends over 13 amino acids. V was cut by 5 bases and J by 7 bases, with 14 bases left in between. CDR1 is SGHAT and CDR2 is FQNNGV in the germline V gene. The CDR3 DNA sequence: TGTGCCAGCAGCAGCGGCCCATCTGGGACCCAGTACTTC. Protein product: CASSSGPSGTQYF.

This clonotype was recorded once. CDR3 region: CASSLLPGGPSGEQFF. CDR3 bases: TGTGCCAGCAGCTTGTTGCCGGGAGGGCCTTCGGGAGAGCAGTTCTTC. The J gene is TRBJ2-1, the V gene TRBV11-2, with 8 bases identical to TRBD2. The CDR3 has 16 residues. CDR1 and CDR2 (germline): SGHAT, FQNNGV. V gave up 3 bases and J gave up 10 bases; unmatched junction bases: 14.

The chain joins TRBV11-3 to TRBJ1-2; 9 positions match TRBD1. The junction had 6 bases not matched to a gene; V was cut back by 5 bases and J by 5 bases. Germline assignment: CDR1 SGHNT and CDR2 YENEEA. The CDR3 has 14 amino acids. The CDR3 DNA reads as TGTGCCAGCAGCCCTGGACAGGGGTTATATGGCTACACCTTC. Amino acid sequence: CASSPGQGLYGYTF.

On this clonotype itself: No conserved phenylalanine or tryptophan is present at the end of the CDR3, so a read error is the likely explanation. No DNA is shown, since the ends of the CDR3 on it are uncertain; the CDR3 is the one TCRdb lists. The V gene is TRBV6-1, the J gene TRBJ2-7; the table's D call of TRBD2 was not tested on the DNA. The V gene's germline CDR1 is MNHNS and CDR2 SASEGT. From its first to its last residue, the CDR3 has 14 amino acids. The CDR3 loop reads CASCSGGAPYEQHS.

Comment on this clonotype: One end of the junction does not line up with germline, which may come from a read error. In DNA, the CDR3 is TGTACCAGCAGTTTTCCCGGAGATACGCAGTATTTT. Translating it yields CTSSFPGDTQYF. V usage is TRBV12-3 or TRBV12-4 and J usage is TRBJ2-3, with D unclear. This CDR3 is 12 amino acids long.

The J gene is TRBJ2-7, the V gene TRBV4-3; D is possibly TRBD2 (6 bases). There are 15 residues in the CDR3. Between the trimmed V and J ends, which lost 0 bases and 5 bases, there was a span of 14 bases. CDR1 is LGHNA and CDR2 is YSLEER in the germline V gene. The CDR3 sequence: CASSQDGGPRNEQYF. The CDR3 DNA follows: TGCGCCAGCAGCCAAGACGGGGGACCCCGTAACGAGCAGTACTTC.

This chain links TRBV11-2 with TRBJ2-3; D may be TRBD2 (5 bases). This CDR3 spans 16 amino acids. Trimming took off 3 bases at V and 6 bases at J, with 19 bases between the two ends. Per germline, CDR1 SGHAT and CDR2 FQNNGV. The chain's CDR3 is CASSLGSPLRRDTQYF. CDR3 sequence (DNA): TGTGCCAGCAGCTTGGGTTCCCCTCTCCGGAGGGATACGCAGTATTTT.

In regard to this clonotype: The conserved phenylalanine or tryptophan normally closing the CDR3 is absent here, so this likely arose from a read error. This chain joins TRBV11-2 and TRBJ2-1, with unresolved D. Trimming cost V 4 bases and J 3 bases, with 22 bases left between them. Germline CDR1 reads SGHAT; CDR2 reads FQNNGV. The CDR3 sequence is 18 residues long. CDR3 DNA: TGTGCCAGCAGCTCCCTAGGCGGAGCACGCTCACACTACAATGAGCAGTTCCTC. Residues: CASSSLGGARSHYNEQFL.

Concerning this clonotype: Compared with germline, one end of the junction differs, possibly owing to a read error. This sequence joins TRBV6-4 and TRBJ2-2; tentatively, D is TRBD2 (6 bases). CDR3 length: 13 residues. Germline CDR1 MRHNA, CDR2 SNTAGT. The CDR3 DNA follows: TGCGCCAGCAGTGACCTGAACACCGGGGGGCTGTTTTTT. This encodes CASSDLNTGGLFF.

To note about this clonotype: A much larger clone is a single base away; this may be a read error. This sequence joins TRBV5-6 and TRBJ2-5; D is perhaps TRBD2 (5 bases). The CDR3 sequence is 13 residues long. Germline assignment: CDR1 SGHDT and CDR2 YYEEEE. CDR3 loop: CASSLEGEETRYF. In DNA, the CDR3 is TGTGCCAGCAGCTTGGAGGGAGAAGAGACCCGGTACTTC.

In its sample, this clonotype is medium-sized. The rearrangement joins TRBV10-3 to TRBJ2-5; tentatively, D is TRBD1 (6 bases). V lost 2 bases to trimming and J lost 1 base, with 17 bases between them. The CDR3 has 17 residues. CDR1 is ENHRY, CDR2 SYGVKD, per germline. This CDR3 is CAISEIVGRGAQETQYF. As DNA, the CDR3 is TGTGCCATCAGTGAGATTGTAGGCAGGGGTGCCCAAGAGACCCAGTACTTC.

This clonotype appeared a few times. This chain links TRBV4-3 with TRBJ2-6, with TRBD1 as a possible D gene (5 bases). Trimming stripped 0 bases from V and 0 bases from J, with 6 bases between. The CDR3 extends over 16 amino acids. Per germline, CDR1 LGHNA and CDR2 YSLEER. This CDR3 reads CASSQEQASGANVLTF. As DNA, the CDR3 is TGCGCCAGCAGCCAAGAACAGGCCTCTGGGGCCAACGTCCTGACTTTC.

The V call is TRBV29-1, the J call TRBJ2-1; 7 positions match TRBD1. This CDR3 contains 13 residues. CDR1 and CDR2 (germline): SQVTM, ANQGSEA. The trim removed 6 bases at V and 6 bases at J, leaving 8 bases unmatched. CDR3 residues: CSVRGPSRNEQFF. The CDR3 DNA reads TGCAGCGTAAGGGGGCCTTCGCGCAATGAGCAGTTCTTC.

The chain recombines TRBV11-3 with TRBJ2-7; weak D call: TRBD2 (6 bases). In germline, CDR1 is SGHNT, CDR2 YENEEA. The length of the CDR3 is 14 residues. With 5 bases removed from V and 2 bases from J, the gap between germline ends came to 13 bases. The CDR3 protein is CASSLGGPAYEQYF. As DNA, the CDR3 is TGTGCCAGCAGCCTCGGAGGGCCGGCCTACGAGCAGTACTTC.

By proportion, this clonotype is medium-sized. The chain carries TRBV12-3 or TRBV12-4 and TRBJ1-2; D uncertain. The CDR3 contains 12 residues. V lost 3 bases to trimming and J lost 7 bases, with 9 bases between them. The CDR3, as DNA: TGTGCCAGCAGTTTCACGGATTCTGGCTACACCTTC. Translated, it gives CASSFTDSGYTF.

The chain combines TRBV20-1 with TRBJ2-7, with D unresolved. Per germline, CDR1 DFQATT and CDR2 SNEGSKA (reference sequence). This CDR3 region has 15 residues. With 1 base removed from V and 0 bases from J, the gap between germline ends came to 13 bases. This chain's CDR3 is CSARALTESSYEQYF. CDR3 in DNA: TGCAGTGCTAGAGCCTTGACGGAGAGCTCCTACGAGCAGTACTTC.